A single sample is the source of the 26 T cell receptor beta chains below, sequenced in a study of T cell changes during pregnancy in multiple sclerosis. Clones were sequenced by immunoSEQ multiplex PCR, and TCRdb holds only the in-frame ones, with some missing. The sample has about 77,000 clones, around nine tenths seen once; the top ten hold approximately 1.9%. The input for sequencing was peripheral blood, taken before pregnancy. The source is a female donor with multiple sclerosis, enrolled in a pregnancy study.

This clone was seen just once. The rearrangement links TRBV5-1 to TRBJ1-2, with 11 bases identical to TRBD1. With 4 bases clipped from V and 8 bases from J, the junction kept 7 bases outside the gene matches. Germline V CDR1 and CDR2: SGHRS, YFSETQ. The CDR3 extends over 14 amino acids. CDR3 bases: TGCGCCAGCAGCGGGGACAGGGGGGTCGACGGCTACACCTTC. Its protein product is CASSGDRGVDGYTF. Looking up the rest from reference TRBV5-1 and TRBJ1-2 gives the full variable domain: KAGVTQTPRYLIKTRGQQVTLSCSPISGHRSVSWYQQTPGQGLQFLFEYFSETQRNKGNFPGRFSGRQFSNSRSEMNVSTLELGDSALYLCASSGDRGVDGYTFGSGTRLTVV.

The rearrangement joins TRBV2 to TRBJ2-1; 9 bases align to TRBD2. Germline CDR1 is SNHLY and CDR2 is FYNNEI. This CDR3 contains 16 residues. After removal of 6 bases from V and 6 bases from J, the junction contained 12 bases not matched to a gene. CDR3 nucleotide sequence: TGTGCCAGCAGGCCCCGAACGAGCGGGGGGACCAATGAGCAGTTCTTC. This encodes CASRPRTSGGTNEQFF.

V usage is TRBV5-1 and J usage is TRBJ2-1; weak D call: TRBD2 (5 bases). Between the trimmed V and J ends, which lost 1 base and 7 bases, there was a span of 12 bases. The CDR3 has 14 amino acids. Germline values: CDR1 SGHRS, CDR2 YFSETQ. The CDR3 loop reads CASSLSPGYNEQFF. CDR3 nucleotide sequence: TGCGCCAGCAGCTTGTCTCCGGGGTATAATGAGCAGTTCTTC. Supplemented by reference TRBV5-1 and TRBJ2-1, the full variable domain reads KAGVTQTPRYLIKTRGQQVTLSCSPISGHRSVSWYQQTPGQGLQFLFEYFSETQRNKGNFPGRFSGRQFSNSRSEMNVSTLELGDSALYLCASSLSPGYNEQFFGPGTRLTVL.

The chain couples TRBV18 to TRBJ1-5, with 12 bases matching TRBD1. Germline-derived CDR1 and CDR2 are KGHSH and LQKENI. This CDR3 region has 17 residues. With 2 bases clipped from V and 9 bases from J, the junction kept 11 bases outside the gene matches. CDR3 residues: CASSPDGTGGWVGPQHF. CDR3 nucleotide sequence: TGTGCCAGCTCACCAGACGGGACAGGGGGCTGGGTCGGGCCCCAGCATTTT.

This clone was seen ten or more times. The gene calls are TRBV4-1 and TRBJ2-2; 7 positions match TRBD1. Per the germline V gene, CDR1 is MGHRA and CDR2 is YSYEKL. The CDR3 sequence is 15 residues long. V lost 6 bases and J lost 5; bases outside the gene matches: 9. The DNA of the CDR3 is TGCGCCAGCAGAATAAGACAGGGTCTGACCGGGGAGCTGTTTTTT. It translates to CASRIRQGLTGELFF.

J is TRBJ1-1 and V is TRBV7-8; 11 bases are a match to TRBD1. This CDR3 spans 17 amino acids. The trim removed 1 base at V and 3 bases at J, leaving 7 bases unmatched. Germline-derived CDR1 and CDR2 are SGHVS and FQNEAQ. In nucleotides, the CDR3 is TGTGCCAGCAGCTTAGGGGACAGGGGGGTATGGGACACTGAAGCTTTCTTT. Translating it yields CASSLGDRGVWDTEAFF.

The chain has TRBV6-1 and TRBJ1-4; maybe TRBD1 (5 bases). Germline loops: CDR1 MNHNS, CDR2 SASEGT. This CDR3 is built from 15 residues. V lost 5 bases, J lost 5 bases, and 15 bases lay in between. In DNA, the CDR3 is TGTGCCAGCAGTCACAAACAGGAGGGCAATGAAAAACTGTTTTTT. Amino acids: CASSHKQEGNEKLFF.

In this sample, this clone turned up a few times. The chain uses TRBV2 and TRBJ1-2, with a tentative D call TRBD1 (6 bases). V was trimmed by 1 base and J by 6 bases, leaving 15 bases between them. This CDR3 is 15 amino acids long. CDR1 is SNHLY, CDR2 FYNNEI, per germline. Here the CDR3 DNA reads TGTGCCAGCAGTGAAGACCCGAGGGGGAAGGATGGCTACACCTTC. Protein: CASSEDPRGKDGYTF.

The J gene is TRBJ2-1, the V gene TRBV5-6; TRBD1 matches at 8 bases. The CDR3 spans 17 residues. Trimming at V came to 4 bases and at J to 5 bases, leaving 14 bases not matched to a gene. The germline CDR1 and CDR2 sequences are SGHDT and YYEEEE. The CDR3 DNA sequence: TGTGCCAGCAGCACGGAACACGAGTGGACAGGGAACAATGAGCAGTTCTTC. Amino acid sequence: CASSTEHEWTGNNEQFF.

CDR3 sequence reads: CASSDSLGTSNTEAFF. In nucleotides, the CDR3 is TGCGCCAGCAGTGACTCCCTCGGTACCTCGAACACTGAAGCTTTCTTT. The gene calls are TRBV10-1 and TRBJ1-1; D is unclear. The V and J ends lost 3 bases and 1 base respectively, with 15 bases between them. Germline assignment: CDR1 WNHNN and CDR2 SYGVQD (reference sequence). This CDR3 is 16 amino acids long.

The chain has TRBV6-5 and TRBJ2-2; possible D gene TRBD1, 6 bases. Germline V gene sequence: CDR1 MNHEY, CDR2 SVGAGI. There are 15 residues in the CDR3. V dropped 5 bases and J dropped 4 bases, with 14 bases sitting between them. CDR3 protein: CASSTPGHFTGELFF. The CDR3 coding sequence is TGTGCCAGCAGTACTCCGGGACACTTCACCGGGGAGCTGTTTTTT.

The J gene is TRBJ1-2, the V gene TRBV21-1; the listed D gene, TRBD1, was not tested against the DNA. TRBV21-1 counts as a pseudogene. This CDR3 region has 16 residues. In DNA, the CDR3 is TGTGCCAGCACCTCGGAACAGCCAAATTTTAACTATGGCTACACCTTC. This translates into CASTSEQPNFNYGYTF.

The rearrangement links TRBV7-9 to TRBJ2-3; no clear D. The CDR3 has 12 amino acids. The germline CDR1 and CDR2 sequences are SEHNR and FQNEAQ (reference sequence). The V and J ends lost 8 bases and 3 bases respectively, with 9 bases between them. This chain's CDR3 is CASVPGTDTQYF. The DNA for the CDR3 is TGTGCCAGCGTCCCAGGAACAGATACGCAGTATTTT.

Only a few counts were recorded for this clone. The same CDR3 is also encoded by other DNA sequences in this sample. The genes are TRBV28 and TRBJ1-2, with TRBD1 matching 7 bases. The CDR3 spans 12 residues. Trimming removed 4 bases from V and 4 bases from J; junction bases left unmatched: 0. The germline V gene has CDR1 MDHEN and CDR2 SYDVKM. This chain's CDR3 is CASSYRGYGYTF. The CDR3 region has the DNA TGTGCCAGCAGTTACAGGGGCTATGGCTACACCTTC.

CDR3 nucleotides: TGCGCCAGCAGTCAATCGGGGGAGGGGCGCGGGGCTGAAGCTTTCTTT. This sequence encodes CASSQSGEGRGAEAFF. The chain uses TRBV23-1 and TRBJ1-1; D is perhaps TRBD1 (5 bases). TRBV23-1 has ORF status, its function being uncertain. The CDR3 extends over 16 amino acids. V lost 0 bases and J lost 6, with 17 bases in between.

The chain is built from TRBV15 and TRBJ2-3; possibly TRBD1 for D (6 bases). Per the germline V gene, CDR1 is LNHNV and CDR2 is YYDKDF (reference sequence). The CDR3 runs to 14 residues. The V end lost 1 base, the J end lost 6 bases, and 11 bases lay between the germline ends. The chain's CDR3 is CATSRGGRGDTQYF. The CDR3 region has the DNA TGTGCCACCAGCAGAGGCGGCAGGGGCGATACGCAGTATTTT.

This chain links TRBV15 with TRBJ1-2, with D tentatively TRBD1 (5 bases). This CDR3 comprises 14 residues. The V and J ends lost 5 bases and 6 bases respectively, with 16 bases between them. CDR1 and CDR2 (germline): LNHNV, YYDKDF (reference sequence). The CDR3 DNA reads as TGTGCCACCAGCCGTCTTTGGGCAGGGAATGGCTACACCTTC. Translation: CATSRLWAGNGYTF.

This clone was observed once. This chain links TRBV4-1 with TRBJ2-7, with D maybe TRBD2 (6 bases). The V end was cut by 0 bases, the J end by 6 bases, with 24 bases between. CDR1 is MGHRA and CDR2 is YSYEKL in the germline V gene. CDR3 length: 18 amino acids. The CDR3 here is CASSQDAVGGDTFGEQYF. Written as DNA, the CDR3 is TGCGCCAGCAGCCAAGATGCGGTCGGGGGAGACACCTTTGGCGAGCAGTACTTC.

J is TRBJ2-5 and V is TRBV2; TRBD2 is a possible D gene (7 bases). CDR3 length: 12 amino acids. CDR1 and CDR2 (germline): SNHLY, FYNNEI. V shed 10 bases and J shed 7 bases, with 16 bases lying between them. The CDR3 DNA reads as TGTGCCACCCGAGGGGGGGGTGTGACCCAGTACTTC. Translating it yields CATRGGGVTQYF.

J is TRBJ2-3 and V is TRBV18, with TRBD2 matching over 8 bases. The CDR3 is 14 residues long. CDR1 KGHSH and CDR2 LQKENI come from the germline V gene. V lost 3 bases to trimming and J lost 5 bases; unmatched junction nucleotides: 4. The CDR3 is CASSPGSGGDTQYF. The CDR3 DNA reads TGTGCCAGCTCACCGGGGAGCGGGGGAGATACGCAGTATTTT.

The V gene is TRBV28, the J gene TRBJ1-4; a possible D gene is TRBD1 (6 bases). V was pared by 6 bases and J by 4 bases, with 15 bases between. Looked up from germline, CDR1 is MDHEN and CDR2 is SYDVKM. This CDR3 contains 15 residues. The CDR3 region has the DNA TGTGCCAGCAGCCGCCCCGCAGGGGTTAATGAAAAACTGTTTTTT. Encoded protein: CASSRPAGVNEKLFF.

V gene TRBV2 combines with J gene TRBJ2-5; 9 nucleotides match TRBD2. Germline-derived CDR1 and CDR2 are SNHLY and FYNNEI. With 3 bases clipped from V and 4 bases from J, the junction kept 0 bases outside the gene matches. CDR3 length equals 13 residues. DNA of the CDR3: TGTGCCAGCAGTGATAGCGGGAGAGAGACCCAGTACTTC. Translating gives CASSDSGRETQYF.

This clone was found once. CDR3 in DNA: TGCAGCGCCCGAACAGGGGTTTATGAAAAACTGTTTTTT. Translation: CSARTGVYEKLFF. V and J are TRBV29-1 and TRBJ1-4, with 7 nucleotides matching TRBD1. Trimming at V came to 7 bases and at J to 6 bases, leaving 8 bases not matched to a gene. Germline V gives CDR1 SQVTM, CDR2 ANQGSEA. CDR3 length equals 13 residues.

The V gene is TRBV30, the J gene TRBJ1-2, with D possibly being TRBD1 (5 bases). Germline CDR1 is GTSNPN and CDR2 is SVGIG (reference sequence). The CDR3 totals 14 residues. V gave up 0 bases and J gave up 8 bases, with 16 bases separating them. The CDR3 loop reads CAWSVNIPRGGYTF. CDR3 nucleotides: TGTGCCTGGAGTGTGAACATCCCTAGGGGCGGCTACACCTTC.

The chain has TRBV4-1 and TRBJ2-1; TRBD2 is a possible D gene (6 bases). The V end was cut by 0 bases, the J end by 0 bases, with 9 bases between. The CDR3 runs 16 residues. Germline V gene lookup returns CDR1 MGHRA and CDR2 YSYEKL. The CDR3, as DNA: TGCGCCAGCAGCCAAGATGGGGGGAGCTCCTACAATGAGCAGTTCTTC. It yields the protein CASSQDGGSSYNEQFF.

The chain has TRBV19 and TRBJ1-1; 9 bases map to TRBD1. Germline CDR1 reads LNHDA; CDR2 reads SQIVND (reference sequence). Trimming took 6 bases from V and 5 from J; bases not matched to a gene: 7. The CDR3 totals 14 residues. DNA for the CDR3: TGTGCCAGTAGGATCGACAGGGGGGGGACTGAAGCTTTCTTT. Translation gives CASRIDRGGTEAFF.